These 5 T cell receptor beta chains originate from one sample sequenced in a study of cytotoxic CD8 clonotypes in ibrutinib-treated CLL. Generated by immunoSEQ multiplex PCR, the TCRdb table keeps only in-frame clones and is missing some. Among around 140,000 clones, 76% were seen once, and the ten largest hold 5% to 5.5%. The sample in question was PBMCs, obtained after 24 months of ibrutinib treatment. These receptors were collected from a human donor with chronic lymphocytic leukemia.

This chain links TRBV25-1 with TRBJ2-7, with a tentative D call TRBD2 (6 bases). Trimming cost V 1 base and J 0 bases, with 13 bases left between them. The CDR3 is 16 amino acids. The germline V gene has CDR1 MGHDK and CDR2 SYGVNS. The CDR3 nucleotides read TGTGCCAGCAGTGAATTGGGGGGAGTCAGCTCCTACGAGCAGTACTTC. As protein: CASSELGGVSSYEQYF.

This clone has just a few counts. CDR3 nucleotides: TGTGCCAGAAGCTTGGATTGGACAGAGTACTATGGCTACACCTTC. It codes for CARSLDWTEYYGYTF. The gene calls are TRBV5-3 and TRBJ1-2; maybe TRBD1 (6 bases). TRBV5-3 is an open reading frame, and its role is uncertain. Trimming took 0 bases from V and 3 from J, leaving 12 bases between them. The CDR3 sequence is 15 residues long.

This clone was seen a single time. The rearrangement links TRBV18 to TRBJ1-6, with a tentative D call TRBD1 (5 bases). In germline, CDR1 is KGHSH, CDR2 LQKENI. The CDR3 is made up of 15 amino acids. With 3 bases removed from V and 5 bases from J, the gap between germline ends came to 11 bases. The CDR3 region is CASSPQGPDNSPLHF. DNA of the CDR3: TGTGCCAGCTCACCCCAGGGTCCCGATAATTCACCCCTCCACTTT.

This clone was seen just once. CDR3 amino acids: CASSQDVSDEQFF. CDR3 bases: TGTGCCAGCAGCCAAGATGTGTCGGATGAGCAGTTCTTC. The chain couples TRBV14 to TRBJ2-1; no firm D call. CDR3 length: 13 amino acids. Trimming removed 0 bases from V and 8 bases from J, with 8 bases in between. From germline, CDR1 is SGHDN and CDR2 FVKESK.

J is TRBJ2-3 and V is TRBV18; D not certain. Germline values: CDR1 KGHSH, CDR2 LQKENI. The V and J ends lost 0 bases and 11 bases respectively, with 18 bases between them. The CDR3 totals 15 residues. CDR3 DNA sequence: TGTGCCAGCTCACCACCGGGCCTCTCGGGCTCCTTGCAGTATTTT. It codes for CASSPPGLSGSLQYF.